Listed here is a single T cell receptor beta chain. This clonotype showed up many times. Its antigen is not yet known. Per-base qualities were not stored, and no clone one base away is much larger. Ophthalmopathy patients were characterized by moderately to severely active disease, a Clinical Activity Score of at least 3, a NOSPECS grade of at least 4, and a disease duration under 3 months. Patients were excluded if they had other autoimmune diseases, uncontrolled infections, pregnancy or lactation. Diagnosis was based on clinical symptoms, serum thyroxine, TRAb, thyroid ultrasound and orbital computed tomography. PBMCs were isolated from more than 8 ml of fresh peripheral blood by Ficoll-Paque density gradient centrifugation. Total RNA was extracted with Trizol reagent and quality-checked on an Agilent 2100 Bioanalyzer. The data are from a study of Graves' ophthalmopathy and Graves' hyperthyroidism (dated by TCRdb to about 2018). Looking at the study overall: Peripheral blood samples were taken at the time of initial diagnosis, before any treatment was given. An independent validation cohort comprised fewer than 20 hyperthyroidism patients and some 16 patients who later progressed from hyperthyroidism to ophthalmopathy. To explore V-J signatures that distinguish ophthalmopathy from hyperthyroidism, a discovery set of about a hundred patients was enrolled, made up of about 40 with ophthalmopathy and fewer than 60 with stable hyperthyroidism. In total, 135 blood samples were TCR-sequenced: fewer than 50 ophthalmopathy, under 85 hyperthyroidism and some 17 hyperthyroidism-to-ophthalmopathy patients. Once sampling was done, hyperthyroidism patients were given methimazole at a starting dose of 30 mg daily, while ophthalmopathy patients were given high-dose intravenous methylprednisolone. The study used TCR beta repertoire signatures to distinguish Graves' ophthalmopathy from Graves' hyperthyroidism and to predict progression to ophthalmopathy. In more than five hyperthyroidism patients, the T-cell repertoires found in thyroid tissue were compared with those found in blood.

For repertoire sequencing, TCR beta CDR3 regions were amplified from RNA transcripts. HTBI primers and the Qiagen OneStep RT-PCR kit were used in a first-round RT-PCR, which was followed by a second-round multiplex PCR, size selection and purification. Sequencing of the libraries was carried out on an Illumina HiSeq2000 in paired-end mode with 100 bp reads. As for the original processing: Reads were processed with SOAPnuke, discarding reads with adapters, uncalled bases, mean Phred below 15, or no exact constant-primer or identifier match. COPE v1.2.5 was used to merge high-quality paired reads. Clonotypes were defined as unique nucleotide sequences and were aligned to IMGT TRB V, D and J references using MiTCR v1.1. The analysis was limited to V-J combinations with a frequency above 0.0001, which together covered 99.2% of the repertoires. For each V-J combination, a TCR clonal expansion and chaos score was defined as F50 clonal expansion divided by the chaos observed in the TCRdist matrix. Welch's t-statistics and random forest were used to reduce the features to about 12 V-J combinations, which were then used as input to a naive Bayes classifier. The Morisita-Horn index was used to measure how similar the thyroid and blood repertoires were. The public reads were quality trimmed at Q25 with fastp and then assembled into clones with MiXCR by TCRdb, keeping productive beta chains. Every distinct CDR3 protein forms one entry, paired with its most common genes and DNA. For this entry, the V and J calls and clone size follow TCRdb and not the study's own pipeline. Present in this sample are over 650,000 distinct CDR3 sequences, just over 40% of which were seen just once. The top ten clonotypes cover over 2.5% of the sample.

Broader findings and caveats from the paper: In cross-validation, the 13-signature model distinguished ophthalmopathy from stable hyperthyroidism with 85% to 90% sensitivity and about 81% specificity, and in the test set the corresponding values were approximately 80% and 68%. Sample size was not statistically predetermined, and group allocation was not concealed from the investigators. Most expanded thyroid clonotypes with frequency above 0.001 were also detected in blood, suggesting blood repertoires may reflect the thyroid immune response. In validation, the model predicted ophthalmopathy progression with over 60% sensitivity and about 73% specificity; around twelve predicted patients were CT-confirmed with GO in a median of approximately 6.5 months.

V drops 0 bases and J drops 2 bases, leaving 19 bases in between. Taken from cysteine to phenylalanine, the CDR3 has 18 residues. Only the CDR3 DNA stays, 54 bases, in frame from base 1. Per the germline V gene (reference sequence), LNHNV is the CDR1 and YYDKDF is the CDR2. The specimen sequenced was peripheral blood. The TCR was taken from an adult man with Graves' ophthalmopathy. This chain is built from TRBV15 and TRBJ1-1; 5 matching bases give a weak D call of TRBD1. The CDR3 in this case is CATSRELSGSLGNTEAFF. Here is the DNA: TGTGCCACCAGCAGAGAGCTGTCAGGGAGTTTGGGTAACACTGAAGCTTTCTTT.